This entry describes one TCR beta chain. Given a much more abundant clone one base away, this may be a read error. The final CDR3 position lacks the conserved phenylalanine or tryptophan, pointing to a likely read error. This sample was included in a study of regulatory T cells in long-lasting Graves disease. Time point in this sample: newly diagnosed GD, antithyroid drugs for less than 3 months. Extracted PBMC RNA gave rise to the TCR library. Researchers made TCR beta libraries by using iRepertoire HTBI primers and running Arm-PCR on CDR3 regions. TCRdb reprocessed the multiplex PCR reads via MiXCR and lists one record per CDR3 protein. The table has some 600,000 distinct CDR3 sequences, approximately 16% seen once. The CDR3 totals 14 residues. Germline V gene lookup returns CDR1 SNHLY and CDR2 FYNNEI. The V end lost 4 bases, the J end lost 0 bases, and 8 bases lay between the germline ends. The same specimen was also included in a second study, on T cells in Graves' hyperthyroidism and ophthalmopathy.

Specimen: peripheral blood mononuclear cells (PBMCs), collected at new diagnosis, from a patient treated with antithyroid drugs. The chain uses TRBV2 and TRBJ2-3, with D perhaps TRBD2 (6 bases). The clonotype was recovered from a man between 18 and 35 years old with Graves disease. CDR3 residues: CASSGLASTDTQYL. The CDR3 nucleotides are TGTGCCAGCAGTGGGCTAGCGAGCACAGATACGCAGTATTTG.